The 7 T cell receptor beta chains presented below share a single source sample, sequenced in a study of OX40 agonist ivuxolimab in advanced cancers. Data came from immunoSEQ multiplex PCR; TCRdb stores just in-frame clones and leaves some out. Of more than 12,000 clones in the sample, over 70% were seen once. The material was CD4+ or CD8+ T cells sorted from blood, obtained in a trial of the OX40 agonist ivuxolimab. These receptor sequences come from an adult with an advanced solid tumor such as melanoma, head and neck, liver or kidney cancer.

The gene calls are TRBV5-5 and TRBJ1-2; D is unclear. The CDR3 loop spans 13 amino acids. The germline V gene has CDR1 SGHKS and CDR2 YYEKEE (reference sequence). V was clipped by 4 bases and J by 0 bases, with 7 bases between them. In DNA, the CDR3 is TGTGCCAGCAGCACCGGTGCTAACTATGGCTACACCTTC. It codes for CASSTGANYGYTF.

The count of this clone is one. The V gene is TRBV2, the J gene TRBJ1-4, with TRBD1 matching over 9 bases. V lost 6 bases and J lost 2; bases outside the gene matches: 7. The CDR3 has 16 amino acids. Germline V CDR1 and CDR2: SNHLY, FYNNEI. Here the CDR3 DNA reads TGTGCCAGCAGGACCGGGACAGGGCAGACTAATGAAAAACTGTTTTTT. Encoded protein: CASRTGTGQTNEKLFF.

Written as DNA, the CDR3 is TGCGCCAGCAGCCAAGACAGGGACACTGAAGCTTTCTTT. Translating gives CASSQDRDTEAFF. The chain carries TRBV4-3 and TRBJ1-1; D may be TRBD1 (5 bases). This CDR3 region has 13 residues. The V and J ends lost 0 bases and 3 bases respectively, with 5 bases between them. Germline values: CDR1 LGHNA, CDR2 YSLEER.

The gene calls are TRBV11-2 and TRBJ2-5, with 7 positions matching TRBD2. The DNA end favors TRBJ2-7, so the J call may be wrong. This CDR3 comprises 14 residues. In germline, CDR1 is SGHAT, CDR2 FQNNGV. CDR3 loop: CASSLEGGGGEQYF. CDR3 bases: TGTGCCAGCAGCTTAGAGGGAGGCGGGGGCGAGCAGTACTTC.

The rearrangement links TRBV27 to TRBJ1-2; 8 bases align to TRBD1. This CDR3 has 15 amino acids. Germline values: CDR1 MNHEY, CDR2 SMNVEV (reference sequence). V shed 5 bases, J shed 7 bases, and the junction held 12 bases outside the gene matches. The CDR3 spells CASSINAGGVRGYTF. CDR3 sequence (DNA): TGTGCCAGCAGTATAAACGCAGGGGGCGTACGTGGCTACACCTTC.

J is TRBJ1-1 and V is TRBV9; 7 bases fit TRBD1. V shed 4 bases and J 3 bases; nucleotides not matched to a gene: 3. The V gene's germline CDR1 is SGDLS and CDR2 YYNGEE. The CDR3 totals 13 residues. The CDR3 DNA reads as TGTGCCAGCAGCCTAGGACAGGACACTGAAGCTTTCTTT. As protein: CASSLGQDTEAFF.

CDR3 amino acids: CASSPTLLAFF. The CDR3 region has the DNA TGTGCCAGCAGCCCGACCCTTTTGGCTTTCTTT. The rearrangement links TRBV7-9 to TRBJ1-1; D not certain. The germline CDR1 and CDR2 sequences are SEHNR and FQNEAQ (reference sequence). This CDR3 contains 11 residues. V dropped 5 bases and J dropped 11 bases, with 12 bases sitting between them.